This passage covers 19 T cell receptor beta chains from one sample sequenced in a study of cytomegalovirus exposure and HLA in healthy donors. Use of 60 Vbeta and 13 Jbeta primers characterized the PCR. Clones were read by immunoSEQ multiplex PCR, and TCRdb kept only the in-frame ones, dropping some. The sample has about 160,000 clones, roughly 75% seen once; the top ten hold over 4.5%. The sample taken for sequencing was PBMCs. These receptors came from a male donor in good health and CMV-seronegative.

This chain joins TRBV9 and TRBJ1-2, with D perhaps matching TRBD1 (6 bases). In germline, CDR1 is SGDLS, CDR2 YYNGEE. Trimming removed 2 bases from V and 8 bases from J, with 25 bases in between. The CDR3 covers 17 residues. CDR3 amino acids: CASSVQSTPGTSRGYTF. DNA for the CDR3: TGTGCCAGCAGCGTCCAATCCACCCCCGGGACATCAAGGGGCTACACCTTC.

CDR3 sequence reads: CASSEFNEQYF. The CDR3 bases are TGTGCCAGCAGTGAATTCAACGAGCAGTACTTC. The chain employs TRBV6-1 and TRBJ2-5; D ambiguous. The end of the DNA fits TRBJ2-7 better, so the J call may be wrong. This CDR3 spans 11 amino acids. Germline CDR1 reads MNHNS; CDR2 reads SASEGT.

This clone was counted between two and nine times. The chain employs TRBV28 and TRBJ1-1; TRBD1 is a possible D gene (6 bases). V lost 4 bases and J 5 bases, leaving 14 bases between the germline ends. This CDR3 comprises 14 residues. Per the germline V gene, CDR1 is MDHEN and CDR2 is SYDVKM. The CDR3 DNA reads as TGTGCCAGCAGTTCTGGGGGCGCGTCTACTGAAGCTTTCTTT. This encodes CASSSGGASTEAFF.

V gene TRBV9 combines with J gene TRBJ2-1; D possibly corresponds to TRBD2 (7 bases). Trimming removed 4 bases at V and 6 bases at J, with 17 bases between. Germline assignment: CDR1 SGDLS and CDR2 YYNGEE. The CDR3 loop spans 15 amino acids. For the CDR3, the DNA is TGTGCCAGCAGCCCCAGACGGGGGGCAGGCAATGAGCAGTTCTTC. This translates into CASSPRRGAGNEQFF.

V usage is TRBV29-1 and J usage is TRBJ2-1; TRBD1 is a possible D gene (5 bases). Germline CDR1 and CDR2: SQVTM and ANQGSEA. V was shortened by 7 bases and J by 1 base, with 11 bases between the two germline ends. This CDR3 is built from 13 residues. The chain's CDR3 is CSATDKSYNEQFF. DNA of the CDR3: TGCAGCGCAACGGACAAGTCCTACAATGAGCAGTTCTTC.

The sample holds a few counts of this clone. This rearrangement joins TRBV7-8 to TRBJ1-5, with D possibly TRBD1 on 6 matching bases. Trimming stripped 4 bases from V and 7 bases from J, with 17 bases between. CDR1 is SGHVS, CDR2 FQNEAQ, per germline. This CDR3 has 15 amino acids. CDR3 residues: CASSSGPPGVQPQHF. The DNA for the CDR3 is TGTGCCAGCAGCTCAGGACCCCCAGGGGTCCAGCCCCAGCATTTT.

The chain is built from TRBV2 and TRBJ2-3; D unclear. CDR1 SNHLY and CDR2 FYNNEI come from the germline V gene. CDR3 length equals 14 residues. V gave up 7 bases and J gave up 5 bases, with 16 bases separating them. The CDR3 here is CASMRWQREDTQYF. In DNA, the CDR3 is TGTGCCAGCATGAGGTGGCAGCGTGAAGATACGCAGTATTTT.

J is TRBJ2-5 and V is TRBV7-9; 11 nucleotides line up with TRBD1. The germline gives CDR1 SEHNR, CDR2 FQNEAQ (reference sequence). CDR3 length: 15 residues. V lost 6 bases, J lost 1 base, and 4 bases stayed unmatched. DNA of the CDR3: TGTGCCAGCAGGCGGACAGGGGGCGGCCAAGAGACCCAGTACTTC. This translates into CASRRTGGGQETQYF.

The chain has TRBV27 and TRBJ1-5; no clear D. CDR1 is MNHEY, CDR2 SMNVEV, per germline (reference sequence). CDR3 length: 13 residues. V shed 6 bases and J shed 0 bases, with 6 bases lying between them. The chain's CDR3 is CASRRNSNQPQHF. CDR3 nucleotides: TGTGCCAGCAGGAGGAATAGCAATCAGCCCCAGCATTTT.

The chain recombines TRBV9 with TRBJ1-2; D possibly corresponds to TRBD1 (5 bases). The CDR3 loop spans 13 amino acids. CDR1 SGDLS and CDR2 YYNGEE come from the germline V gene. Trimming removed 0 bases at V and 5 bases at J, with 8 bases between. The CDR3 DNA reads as TGTGCCAGCAGCGTAGAGGGGCAGTATGGCTACACCTTC. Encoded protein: CASSVEGQYGYTF. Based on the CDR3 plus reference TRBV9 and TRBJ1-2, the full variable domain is DSGVTQTPKHLITATGQRVTLRCSPRSGDLSVYWYQQSLDQGLQFLIQYYNGEERAKGNILERFSAQQFPDLHSELNLSSLELGDSALYFCASSVEGQYGYTFGSGTRLTVV.

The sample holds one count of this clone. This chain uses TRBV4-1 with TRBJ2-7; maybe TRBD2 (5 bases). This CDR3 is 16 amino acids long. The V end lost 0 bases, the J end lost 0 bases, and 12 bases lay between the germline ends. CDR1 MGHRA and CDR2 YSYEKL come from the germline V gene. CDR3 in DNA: TGCGCCAGCAGCCAAGAAGCAGAGGGTTACTCCTACGAGCAGTACTTC. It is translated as CASSQEAEGYSYEQYF.

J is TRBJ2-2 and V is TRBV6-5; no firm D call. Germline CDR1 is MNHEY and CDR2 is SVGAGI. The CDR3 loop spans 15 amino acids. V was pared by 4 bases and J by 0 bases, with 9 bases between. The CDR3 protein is CASSSPTTNTGELFF. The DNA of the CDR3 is TGTGCCAGCAGTTCCCCGACAACGAACACCGGGGAGCTGTTTTTT.

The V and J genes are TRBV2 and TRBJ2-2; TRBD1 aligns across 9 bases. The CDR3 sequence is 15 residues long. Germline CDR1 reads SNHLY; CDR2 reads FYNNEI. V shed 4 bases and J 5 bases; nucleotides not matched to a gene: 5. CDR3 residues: CASSADRGGTGELFF. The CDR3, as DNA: TGTGCCAGCAGTGCGGACAGGGGAGGGACCGGGGAGCTGTTTTTT.

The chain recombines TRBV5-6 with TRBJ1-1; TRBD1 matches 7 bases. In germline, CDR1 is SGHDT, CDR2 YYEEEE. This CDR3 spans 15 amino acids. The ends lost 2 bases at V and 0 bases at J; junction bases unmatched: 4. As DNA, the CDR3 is TGTGCCAGCAGCTTAACGACAGGGATGAACACTGAAGCTTTCTTT. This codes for CASSLTTGMNTEAFF.

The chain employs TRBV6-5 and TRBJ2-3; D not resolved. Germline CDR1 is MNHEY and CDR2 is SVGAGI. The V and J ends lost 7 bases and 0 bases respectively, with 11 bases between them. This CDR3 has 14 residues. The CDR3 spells CASTVRRSTDTQYF. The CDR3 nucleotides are TGTGCCAGCACCGTTAGAAGAAGCACAGATACGCAGTATTTT.

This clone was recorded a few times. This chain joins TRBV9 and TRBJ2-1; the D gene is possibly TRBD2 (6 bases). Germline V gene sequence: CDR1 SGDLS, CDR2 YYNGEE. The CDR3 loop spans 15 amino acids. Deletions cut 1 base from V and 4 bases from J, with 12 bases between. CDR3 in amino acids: CASSVTGERYNEQFF. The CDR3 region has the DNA TGTGCCAGCAGCGTAACGGGAGAGAGGTACAATGAGCAGTTCTTC.

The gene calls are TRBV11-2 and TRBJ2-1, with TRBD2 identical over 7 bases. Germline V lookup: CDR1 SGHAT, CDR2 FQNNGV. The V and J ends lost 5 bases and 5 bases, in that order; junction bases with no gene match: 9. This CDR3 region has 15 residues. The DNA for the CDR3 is TGTGCCAGCAGCCCACTGAGGCTAGCGGACAATGAGCAGTTCTTC. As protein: CASSPLRLADNEQFF.

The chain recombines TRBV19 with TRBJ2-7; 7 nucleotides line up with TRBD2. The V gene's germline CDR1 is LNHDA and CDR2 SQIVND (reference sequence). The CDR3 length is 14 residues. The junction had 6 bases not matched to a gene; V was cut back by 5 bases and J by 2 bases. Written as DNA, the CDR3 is TGTGCCAGTAGTCCCGGACTAGGCCCCTACGAGCAGTACTTC. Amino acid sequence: CASSPGLGPYEQYF. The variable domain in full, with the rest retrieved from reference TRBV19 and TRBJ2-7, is DGGITQSPKYLFRKEGQNVTLSCEQNLNHDAMYWYRQDPGQGLRLIYYSQIVNDFQKGDIAEGYSVSREKKESFPLTVTSAQKNPTAFYLCASSPGLGPYEQYFGPGTRLTVT.

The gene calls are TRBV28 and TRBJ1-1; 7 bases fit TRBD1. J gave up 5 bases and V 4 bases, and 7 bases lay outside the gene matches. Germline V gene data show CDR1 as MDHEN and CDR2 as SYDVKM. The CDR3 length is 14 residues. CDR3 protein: CASSSYRGGTEAFF. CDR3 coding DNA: TGTGCCAGCAGTTCCTACAGGGGTGGTACTGAAGCTTTCTTT.